A selection of T cell receptor beta chains follows, all from one sample in a study of blood T cell repertoires in COVID-19. Data came from immunoSEQ multiplex PCR; TCRdb stores just in-frame clones and leaves some out. This sample yields roughly 240,000 clones, of which approximately 83% are seen a single time; 3% belongs to the top ten. Sequencing was done on a sample of peripheral blood. The receptors originated from a woman aged 30 to 39 who had recovered from COVID-19. CDR3s include the opening cysteine and the closing phenylalanine or tryptophan. D genes are given only for firm matches. Expanded clones are given a class, and other clones once, few, many or no size at all.

>TRBV29-1|TRBD1|.|TRBJ2-3
TGCAGCGTTAAGGGACAGTACACAGATACGCAGTATTTT
CSVKGQYTDTQYF
>TRBV29-1|TRBD1|.|TRBJ2-5
TGCAGCGGAAAACTCAGGCGACAGGGGGGTGGAGAGACCCAGTACTTC
CSGKLRRQGGGETQYF
>TRBV7-3|.|.|TRBJ1-1
TGTGCCAGCAGCTTACGGGGGGAGCAGGCTTTCTTT
CASSLRGEQAFF
>TRBV7-9|TRBD1|.|TRBJ2-7
TGTGCCAGCAGCTTAGCGGGATTTGGGACAGGGCGAGCCTACGAGCAGTACTTC
CASSLAGFGTGRAYEQYF
>TRBV15|.|.|TRBJ2-4
TGTGCCACCAGCAGGTATACCGGAGCCAAAAACATTCAGTACTTC
CATSRYTGAKNIQYF
>TRBV15|.|.|TRBJ2-7
TGTGCCACCAGCAGGGACTTCCTAAATTCCTACGAGCAGTACTTC
CATSRDFLNSYEQYF
>TRBV7-9|TRBD1|few|TRBJ1-3
TGTGCCAGCAGCCATAGACAGGGCTCTGGAAACACCATATATTTT
CASSHRQGSGNTIYF
>TRBV7-9|TRBD1|.|TRBJ2-1
TGTGCCAGCAGCTTCTCCGGGACAGGGCTGGGGCAGTTCTTC
CASSFSGTGLGQFF
>TRBV7-9|TRBD1|.|TRBJ2-7
TGTGCCAGCAGCTTAGCCCCGGGACAGGGTTCGTCCTACGAGCAGTACTTC
CASSLAPGQGSSYEQYF
>TRBV18|.|.|TRBJ1-6
TGTGCCAGCTCACCGATGGCGGGGGGCGCGGATAATTCACCCCTCCACTTT
CASSPMAGGADNSPLHF
>TRBV3-1/TRBV3-2|TRBD2|.|TRBJ2-3
TGTGCCAGCAGCCAAGATCCGGGACTAGGGTCAGATACGCAGTATTTT
CASSQDPGLGSDTQYF
>TRBV5-4|TRBD1|once|TRBJ2-7
TGTGCCAGCAGTCCCACTCGTGGACAGGGGGCCAGTCAGTACTTC
CASSPTRGQGASQYF
>TRBV21-1|.|.|TRBJ1-5
TGTGCCAGCAGCAAAGGATCGGTGGCAGGGTCGTGTAGCAATCAGCCCCAGCATTTT
CASSKGSVAGSCSNQPQHF
>TRBV6-2/TRBV6-3|TRBD2|.|TRBJ2-7
TGTGCCAGCAGCCCCGGGGGGGGTACGGCTGAAACCCACGAGCAGTACTTC
CASSPGGGTAETHEQYF
>TRBV18|.|.|TRBJ2-5
TGTGCCAGCTCACCGCTCGGCGCGGGCCAAGAGACCCAGTACTTC
CASSPLGAGQETQYF
>TRBV7-9|.|.|TRBJ2-7
TGTGCCAGCAGCTCGGGCCTCATGACAGTTTACGAGCAGTACTTC
CASSSGLMTVYEQYF
>TRBV19|TRBD1|once|TRBJ1-1
TGTGCCAGTAGTTCCGGACAGGGGAACACTGAAGCTTTCTTT
CASSSGQGNTEAFF
>TRBV20-1|TRBD1|.|TRBJ1-2
TGCAGTGCTAGTACCTTCCCGGGACAGGGGGCAGGTGGCTACACCTTC
CSASTFPGQGAGGYTF
>TRBV5-6|.|few|TRBJ1-6
TGTGCCAGCAGCCCCGGGCGGGGACATTCACCCCTCCACTTT
CASSPGRGHSPLHF
>TRBV9|TRBD2|.|TRBJ2-1
TGTGCCAGCAGCGCCTCCAAGATGACTAGCGGGGTCTACAATGAGCAGTTCTTC
CASSASKMTSGVYNEQFF
>TRBV27|TRBD1|once|TRBJ1-2
TGTGCCAGCAGTCCGGTAGGGGGCGGACAAAAACATAACTCAATACACGGCTACACCTTC
CASSPVGGGQKHNSIHGYTF
>TRBV6-5|TRBD2|.|TRBJ2-3
TGTGCCAGCACGGCGGGGGGGGACACAGATACGCAGTATTTT
CASTAGGDTDTQYF
>TRBV9|.|.|TRBJ2-3
TGTGCCAGCAGCGTAGCGGGGTTCACAGATACGCAGTATTTT
CASSVAGFTDTQYF
>TRBV11-2|TRBD1|.|TRBJ1-3
TGTGCCAGCAGTGACGAAGGGACAGGCTCTGGAAACACCATATATTTT
CASSDEGTGSGNTIYF
>TRBV10-3|.|.|TRBJ2-5
TGTGCCATCAGTGAGCCTGATCCCGGGGAGACCCAGTACTTC
CAISEPDPGETQYF
>TRBV12-3/TRBV12-4|.|.|TRBJ1-1
TGTGCCACCGAGGAAGGAGGGAGGGCTGAAGCTTTCTTT
CATEEGGRAEAFF
>TRBV4-2|TRBD1|.|TRBJ2-1
TGTGCCAGCAGCCAAGCTGGGGGGACAGGAGGGTACAATGAGCAGTTCTTC
CASSQAGGTGGYNEQFF
>TRBV5-1|.|.|TRBJ2-6
TGCGCCAGCAGCTTGGACCCACAGGGATCTGGGGCCAACGTCCTGACTTTC
CASSLDPQGSGANVLTF
>TRBV12-3/TRBV12-4|.|.|TRBJ1-1
TGTGCCAGCAGTTTGGTCGGGTCCACTGAAGCTTTCTTT
CASSLVGSTEAFF
>TRBV19|.|.|TRBJ1-2
TGTGCCAGTAGTGGCGGGACCCCTAACTATGGCTACACCTTC
CASSGGTPNYGYTF
>TRBV4-2|.|.|TRBJ1-1
TGTGCCAGCAGCCAAATACAAATGGACACTGAAGCTTTCTTT
CASSQIQMDTEAFF
>TRBV6-2/TRBV6-3|.|.|TRBJ1-4
TGTGCCAGCAGTCTACAGGGAAGTAATCTGTTTTTT
CASSLQGSNLFF
>TRBV5-1|TRBD1|.|TRBJ1-6
TGCGCCAGCAGCTTGGGACAGGGACCCTATAATTCACCCCTCCACTTT
CASSLGQGPYNSPLHF
>TRBV2|.|.|TRBJ1-1
TGTGCCAGCAGTGAAGCCGGCAGGGGGAACACTGAAGCTTTCTTT
CASSEAGRGNTEAFF
>TRBV2|.|.|TRBJ2-7
TGTGCCAGCAGGGCTGACACCTACGAGCAGTACTTC
CASRADTYEQYF
>TRBV9|.|.|TRBJ1-1
TGTGCCAGCAGCGTAGCTACGGGGTCTGAAGCTTTCTTT
CASSVATGSEAFF
>TRBV11-2|.|.|TRBJ2-7
TGTGCCAGCAGCTACAATTGGATGGGGCGGTCCTACGAGCAGTACTTC
CASSYNWMGRSYEQYF
>TRBV6-2/TRBV6-3|.|.|TRBJ2-3
TGTGCCAGCAGTTCACGGGGGGCTTCCTTGGGGACAGATACGCAGTATTTT
CASSSRGASLGTDTQYF
>TRBV5-6|TRBD1|few|TRBJ2-7
TGTGCCAGCAGCCCGGGACAGGGGTCCTACGAGCAGTACTTC
CASSPGQGSYEQYF
>TRBV25-1|.|.|TRBJ1-1
TGTGCCAGCAGTAGGGGGTTCGACACTGAAGCTTTCTTT
CASSRGFDTEAFF
>TRBV3-1/TRBV3-2|.|.|TRBJ1-1
TGTGCCAGCAGCTTAGTTAACACTGAAGCTTTCTTT
CASSLVNTEAFF
>TRBV15|TRBD2|.|TRBJ2-2
TGTGCCACCAGCAGAGGCAGGACTAGCGTCACCGGGGAGCTGTTTTTT
CATSRGRTSVTGELFF